The sequence of this TCR beta chain was determined in a study of T cells in localized non-small cell lung cancer. Study conclusions and caveats: Higher T cell density in the blood was associated with longer overall survival, whereas higher adjacent-lung clonality associated with shorter survival. Peak T cell clonality was found in uninvolved adjacent lung, exceeding tumor.

Profiling relied on immunoSEQ multiplex PCR, and the TCRdb table lists in-frame clones only, not all of them. This sample has approximately 41,000 clones, with around nine tenths found just once. As regards this clone: Its antigen remains unidentified.

Per the germline V gene, CDR1 is SGHNT and CDR2 is YYREEE (reference sequence). V shed 0 bases and J 4 bases; nucleotides not matched to a gene: 3. This CDR3 has 15 residues. This receptor was identified in a woman aged 35-75 years with stage II lung adenocarcinoma. Sequenced here: PBMCs, sampled before any cancer treatment. V gene TRBV5-4 combines with J gene TRBJ2-7, with 11 bases fitting TRBD2. CDR3 protein: CASSLGLAGKYEQYF. CDR3 nucleotide sequence: TGTGCCAGCAGCTTGGGACTAGCGGGAAAATACGAGCAGTACTTC.